A single sample gave rise to the 26 T cell receptor beta chains below, sequenced in a study of cytomegalovirus exposure and HLA in healthy donors. It was with 60 Vbeta and 13 Jbeta primers that the PCR ran. TCRdb's copy holds only in-frame clones and misses some; the assay was immunoSEQ multiplex PCR. The sample's table shows some 70,000 clones. The specimen was PBMCs. All receptors come from a female donor in good health and CMV-seropositive.

The chain couples TRBV5-8 to TRBJ2-3; 8 bases fit TRBD2. Germline trimming cut 6 bases from V and 1 base from J; bases unmatched to any gene: 7. The CDR3 length is 15 residues. Germline CDR1 reads SGHTS; CDR2 reads YDEGEE. CDR3 residues: CASTLGSGGTDTQYF. CDR3 DNA: TGTGCCAGCACCCTAGGTAGCGGGGGCACAGATACGCAGTATTTT.

The chain carries TRBV7-9 and TRBJ2-3; unclear D gene. CDR1 is SEHNR, CDR2 FQNEAQ, per germline (reference sequence). The CDR3 is 14 residues long. The V gene lost 2 bases and the J gene lost 2 bases, with 8 bases spanning the gap. The CDR3 nucleotides are TGTGCCAGCAGCTTATCTTCTTACACAGATACGCAGTATTTT. Its protein product is CASSLSSYTDTQYF.

The chain recombines TRBV9 with TRBJ2-4, with D perhaps matching TRBD1 (6 bases). This CDR3 has 14 residues. CDR1 and CDR2 (germline): SGDLS, YYNGEE. V gave up 0 bases and J gave up 5 bases, with 9 bases separating them. The CDR3 reads CASSVGGPQNIQYF. The CDR3, as DNA: TGTGCCAGCAGCGTAGGGGGGCCCCAAAACATTCAGTACTTC.

The genes are TRBV6-1 and TRBJ1-6; D may be TRBD1 (6 bases). The V end lost 3 bases, the J end lost 9 bases, and 18 bases lay between the germline ends. This CDR3 has 16 residues. Germline lookup yields CDR1 MNHNS and CDR2 SASEGT. The CDR3 DNA reads TGTGCCAGCAGTGATATAGGGAAGAGCAGGGGTTCACCCCTCCACTTT. Protein sequence: CASSDIGKSRGSPLHF.

The chain combines TRBV18 with TRBJ1-2; D remains unclear. Germline-derived CDR1 and CDR2 are KGHSH and LQKENI. Trimming took off 0 bases at V and 1 base at J, with 12 bases between the two ends. This CDR3 contains 16 residues. CDR3 bases: TGTGCCAGCTCACCACCGAGTAGAGGACTTAACTATGGCTACACCTTC. Residues: CASSPPSRGLNYGYTF.

This chain's CDR3 is CASSPPGEGYTF. CDR3 nucleotides: TGTGCCAGCAGTCCTCCCGGGGAAGGCTACACCTTC. The chain links TRBV6-1 to TRBJ1-2; D remains unclear. V was shortened by 5 bases and J by 8 bases, with 12 bases between the two germline ends. CDR1 is MNHNS and CDR2 is SASEGT in the germline V gene. The CDR3 is 12 amino acids.

The chain employs TRBV18 and TRBJ2-5; 10 nucleotides agree with TRBD2. The J segment lost 2 bases and the V segment lost 1 base, leaving 10 bases of the junction unmatched. This CDR3 spans 18 amino acids. The V gene's germline CDR1 is KGHSH and CDR2 LQKENI. CDR3 residues: CASSPLPSGSGRQETQYF. In DNA form, the CDR3 reads TGTGCCAGCTCACCACTGCCTAGCGGGAGCGGGAGACAAGAGACCCAGTACTTC.

V and J are TRBV13 and TRBJ2-1, with 7 bases matching TRBD2. V dropped 6 bases and J dropped 0; count of bases not matched to a gene: 8. The CDR3 spans 16 residues. CDR1 and CDR2 (germline): PRHDT, FYEKMQ (reference sequence). CDR3 bases: TGTGCCAGCAGAAGGGCTAGCGGAAGCTCCTACAATGAGCAGTTCTTC. It translates to CASRRASGSSYNEQFF.

The chain recombines TRBV7-9 with TRBJ2-7; 8 bases fit TRBD1. After removal of 4 bases from V and 3 bases from J, the junction contained 17 bases not matched to a gene. CDR3 length: 18 residues. CDR1 is SEHNR, CDR2 FQNEAQ, per germline (reference sequence). CDR3 coding DNA: TGTGCCAGCAGCTCCCGGACAGGGCGGTTCAAGGTCGGCTACGAGCAGTACTTC. Its translation is CASSSRTGRFKVGYEQYF.

V usage is TRBV5-1 and J usage is TRBJ2-3; a possible D gene is TRBD2 (6 bases). The germline gives CDR1 SGHRS, CDR2 YFSETQ. The V end was cut by 4 bases, the J end by 1 base, with 25 bases between. CDR3 length equals 19 residues. In nucleotides, the CDR3 is TGCGCCAGCAGCCCCTGGGCGGGCGATGAGCGGAGGGGCACAGATACGCAGTATTTT. Protein product: CASSPWAGDERRGTDTQYF.

V usage is TRBV6-5 and J usage is TRBJ2-2; TRBD1 aligns across 9 bases. J was trimmed by 5 bases and V by 6 bases; bases with no gene match: 7. CDR3 size: 15 residues. Germline assignment: CDR1 MNHEY and CDR2 SVGAGI. CDR3 in DNA: TGTGCCAGCAGCTGGGACAGGGCGGAAACCGGGGAGCTGTTTTTT. Amino acid sequence: CASSWDRAETGELFF.

The chain couples TRBV6-6 to TRBJ1-5; D is uncertain. CDR3 length equals 12 residues. V was pared by 6 bases and J by 3 bases, with 6 bases between. Germline V gives CDR1 MNHNY, CDR2 SVGAGI (reference sequence). In nucleotides, the CDR3 is TGTGCCAGCAGGGCTTCCAATCAGCCCCAGCATTTT. Encoded protein: CASRASNQPQHF.

The chain uses TRBV15 and TRBJ1-3; a weak D match, TRBD1 (5 bases). The germline gives CDR1 LNHNV, CDR2 YYDKDF (reference sequence). Trimming removed 2 bases at V and 3 bases at J, with 8 bases between. The CDR3 covers 14 residues. CDR3 nucleotide sequence: TGTGCCACCAGCAGAACCGGGGGTGGAAACACCATATATTTT. Protein product: CATSRTGGGNTIYF.

Worth noting for this clone: An end of the junction differs from the germline gene, which may be a read error. The genes are TRBV18 and TRBJ1-5, with 8 bases matching TRBD1. CDR3 size: 13 residues. CDR1 KGHSH and CDR2 LQKENI come from the germline V gene. The chain's CDR3 is CASSPEGDRPFQF. The CDR3 DNA reads as TGTGCCAGCTCACCTGAGGGGGACAGGCCCTTTCAGTTT.

The V gene is TRBV4-1, the J gene TRBJ2-3; D not resolved. Trimming removed 2 bases at V and 0 bases at J, with 12 bases between. The CDR3 is 16 residues long. The V gene's germline CDR1 is MGHRA and CDR2 YSYEKL. The CDR3 sequence is CASSQLLVSSTDTQYF. The CDR3, as DNA: TGCGCCAGCAGCCAACTCCTCGTCTCTAGCACAGATACGCAGTATTTT.

This rearrangement joins TRBV29-1 to TRBJ2-1; D is perhaps TRBD2 (5 bases). Per the germline V gene, CDR1 is SQVTM and CDR2 is ANQGSEA. V lost 3 bases and J 6 bases, leaving 15 bases between the germline ends. This CDR3 region has 14 residues. CDR3 loop: CSVDLGRMGNEQFF. The CDR3 nucleotides are TGCAGCGTTGACTTGGGGAGAATGGGCAATGAGCAGTTCTTC.

The V and J genes are TRBV19 and TRBJ1-1; D possibly corresponds to TRBD1 (5 bases). Germline loops: CDR1 LNHDA, CDR2 SQIVND (reference sequence). CDR3 size: 15 residues. The V end was cut by 1 base, the J end by 8 bases, with 17 bases between. In nucleotides, the CDR3 is TGTGCCAGTAGTATAGTGGCAGGGCAGGCCCCCGAAGCTTTCTTT. This codes for CASSIVAGQAPEAFF.

The V call is TRBV6-1, the J call TRBJ1-6; D may be TRBD1 (6 bases). The CDR3 runs 16 residues. CDR1 is MNHNS and CDR2 is SASEGT in the germline V gene. The V gene lost 4 bases and the J gene lost 6 bases, with 16 bases spanning the gap. In nucleotides, the CDR3 is TGTGCCAGCAGTGGAATCCGGGGCAGGGGTAATTCACCCCTCCACTTT. It is translated as CASSGIRGRGNSPLHF.

The chain joins TRBV9 to TRBJ2-1, with D perhaps TRBD2 (7 bases). Germline assignment: CDR1 SGDLS and CDR2 YYNGEE. The CDR3 loop spans 18 amino acids. The germline V and J ends were trimmed by 4 bases and 10 bases, with 30 bases remaining between them. CDR3 nucleotide sequence: TGTGCCAGCAGCAACTTCCTCGGGGGCGGGAGCCGGCGGCGGGAGCAGTTCTTC. It codes for CASSNFLGGGSRRREQFF.

V is TRBV6-5 and J is TRBJ2-3, with TRBD1 matching 8 bases. Germline V CDR1 and CDR2: MNHEY, SVGAGI. This CDR3 is built from 13 residues. Germline trimming cut 5 bases from V and 4 bases from J; bases unmatched to any gene: 2. The CDR3 DNA sequence: TGTGCCAGCAGTCGACAGGGGTCAGATACGCAGTATTTT. Translated, it gives CASSRQGSDTQYF.

This sequence joins TRBV2 and TRBJ2-5; the match to TRBD2 covers 13 bases. Germline V gives CDR1 SNHLY, CDR2 FYNNEI. Trimming cost V 4 bases and J 1 base; bases outside gene matches: 9. The CDR3 length is 18 residues. The CDR3 sequence: CASSVETSGGPSQETQYF. In nucleotides, the CDR3 is TGTGCCAGCAGTGTTGAGACTAGCGGGGGGCCGAGCCAAGAGACCCAGTACTTC. The full variable domain, with the rest looked up from reference TRBV2 and TRBJ2-5, is EPEVTQTPSHQVTQMGQEVILRCVPISNHLYFYWYRQILGQKVEFLVSFYNNEISEKSEIFDDQFSVERPDGSNFTLKIRSTKLEDSAMYFCASSVETSGGPSQETQYFGPGTRLLVL.

The V and J genes are TRBV13 and TRBJ1-1; 7 bases agree with TRBD1. The CDR3 has 15 residues. CDR1 PRHDT and CDR2 FYEKMQ come from the germline V gene (reference sequence). After removal of 5 bases from V and 1 base from J, the junction contained 7 bases not matched to a gene. CDR3 nucleotide sequence: TGTGCCAGCAGCACCGGACAGGCCCCGAACACTGAAGCTTTCTTT. This translates into CASSTGQAPNTEAFF.

This sequence joins TRBV5-4 and TRBJ1-6; D perhaps matches TRBD1 (6 bases). The germline CDR1 and CDR2 sequences are SGHNT and YYREEE (reference sequence). V gave up 4 bases and J gave up 2 bases, with 19 bases separating them. The CDR3 is 18 amino acids. The CDR3 DNA sequence: TGTGCCAGCAGCACAGATACAGGGTTCGGAACCTATAATTCACCCCTCCACTTT. It specifies CASSTDTGFGTYNSPLHF.

The chain couples TRBV9 to TRBJ1-2; TRBD1 is a possible D gene (5 bases). V dropped 0 bases and J dropped 5 bases, with 17 bases sitting between them. From germline, CDR1 is SGDLS and CDR2 YYNGEE. The CDR3 loop spans 16 amino acids. CDR3 residues: CASSVALPARDYGYTF. DNA of the CDR3: TGTGCCAGCAGCGTAGCCCTCCCGGCCAGGGATTATGGCTACACCTTC.

V gene TRBV5-1 combines with J gene TRBJ2-7; 8 nucleotides match TRBD1. Germline CDR1 SGHRS, CDR2 YFSETQ. V was clipped by 3 bases and J by 5 bases; unmatched bases: 10. The CDR3 loop spans 15 amino acids. CDR3 nucleotides: TGCGCCAGCAGCTGGCGCGCAGGGGGCCGCGACGAGCAGTACTTC. It specifies CASSWRAGGRDEQYF.

V and J are TRBV10-3 and TRBJ2-7; TRBD2 agrees at 10 bases. The CDR3 length is 14 residues. Germline CDR1 reads ENHRY; CDR2 reads SYGVKD. V was pared by 4 bases and J by 3 bases, with 3 bases of the junction left unmatched. CDR3 loop: CAISGTSGDYEQYF. CDR3 DNA: TGTGCCATCAGTGGGACTAGCGGAGACTACGAGCAGTACTTC.